The 23 T cell receptor beta chains below all came from one sample that was sequenced in a study of CD8+ T cells in alopecia areata. Sequencing used cDNA as its template, made by extracting RNA and reverse transcribing it. Libraries were prepared by immunoSEQ multiplex PCR; TCRdb keeps only in-frame clonotypes and omits some of them. Altogether some 190,000 clones are present, approximately 51% being singletons, with the ten largest covering roughly a tenth. The treatment denotes: oral pan-JAK inhibitor, 5-10 mg twice daily. The source was CD8+ T cells sorted from blood, collected around week 52, from a patient treated with tofacitinib. The receptors originated from a human donor with alopecia areata.

This rearrangement joins TRBV6-6 to TRBJ1-2; 7 bases are a match to TRBD1. J lost 2 bases, V lost 7 bases, and 7 bases had no gene match. In germline, CDR1 is MNHNY, CDR2 SVGAGI (reference sequence). The CDR3 loop spans 14 amino acids. CDR3 in amino acids: CASTRDSWNYGYTF. The CDR3 coding sequence is TGTGCCAGCACCCGGGACAGCTGGAACTATGGCTACACCTTC.

The chain links TRBV27 to TRBJ2-3; 8 bases map to TRBD2. V shed 3 bases and J 2 bases; nucleotides not matched to a gene: 7. The germline CDR1 and CDR2 sequences are MNHEY and SMNVEV (reference sequence). This CDR3 has 16 amino acids. The CDR3 region has the DNA TGTGCCAGCAGTTTCACTAGCGGCCGAGTCACAGATACGCAGTATTTT. Its protein is CASSFTSGRVTDTQYF.

V is TRBV7-9 and J is TRBJ2-7; D is tentatively TRBD1 or TRBD2 (5 bases each). The germline V and J ends were trimmed by 1 base and 3 bases, with 19 bases remaining between them. The CDR3 sequence is 17 residues long. Germline V gives CDR1 SEHNR, CDR2 FQNEAQ (reference sequence). The CDR3 here is CASSLGDDGTGYYEQYF. Here the CDR3 DNA reads TGTGCCAGCAGCTTAGGTGATGACGGGACGGGGTACTACGAGCAGTACTTC.

The table lists this clone with many counts. The chain couples TRBV7-9 to TRBJ2-3; weak D call: TRBD1 (5 bases). The CDR3 sequence is 15 residues long. V lost 5 bases to trimming and J lost 5 bases, with 17 bases between them. The germline CDR1 and CDR2 sequences are SEHNR and FQNEAQ (reference sequence). Written as DNA, the CDR3 is TGTGCCAGCAGCCCCCCTCTAGGGGTGCTAGATACGCAGTATTTT. As protein: CASSPPLGVLDTQYF.

The J gene is TRBJ1-2, the V gene TRBV5-6; TRBD1 aligns across 8 bases. This CDR3 has 14 residues. Germline V gene lookup returns CDR1 SGHDT and CDR2 YYEEEE. With V trimmed by 4 bases and J by 4 bases, 6 bases remained unmatched. CDR3 region: CASSHRTGFYGYTF. In nucleotides, the CDR3 is TGTGCCAGCAGCCACCGGACAGGGTTCTATGGCTACACCTTC.

The V and J genes are TRBV7-2 and TRBJ1-1; D gene uncertain. V was pared by 4 bases and J by 0 bases, with 6 bases between. This CDR3 has 13 amino acids. Germline V gene data show CDR1 as SGHTA and CDR2 as FQGNSA. CDR3 sequence: CASSSYLNTEAFF. The DNA for the CDR3 is TGTGCCAGCAGCTCTTACCTGAACACTGAAGCTTTCTTT.

With regard to this clone: Relative to the germline gene, one junction end is altered; a read error may explain this. Other DNA sequences in the same sample also yield this CDR3. The chain recombines TRBV7-2 with TRBJ2-7, with D perhaps matching TRBD2 (6 bases). The CDR3 contains 15 residues. The germline gives CDR1 SGHTA, CDR2 FQGNSA. CDR3 region: CASSRTGDSSYEQYF. In DNA, the CDR3 is TGTGCCAGCAGCCGGACCGGGGACTCCTCCTACGAGCAATACTTC.

The rearrangement joins TRBV7-9 to TRBJ2-7; D gene uncertain. The CDR3 loop spans 13 amino acids. Germline V gene data show CDR1 as SEHNR and CDR2 as FQNEAQ (reference sequence). V was shortened by 4 bases and J by 0 bases, with 7 bases between the two germline ends. The CDR3 region is CASSYISSYEQYF. CDR3 nucleotide sequence: TGTGCCAGCAGCTACATTAGCTCCTACGAGCAGTACTTC.

V is TRBV9 and J is TRBJ2-2; no firm D call. CDR3 length equals 12 residues. Germline V gene lookup returns CDR1 SGDLS and CDR2 YYNGEE. V was clipped by 4 bases and J by 11 bases, with 12 bases between them. The CDR3 DNA reads TGTGCCAGCAGCACGCAGGAAACTGAGCTGTTTTTT. Its translation: CASSTQETELFF.

This clone showed up just a few times. The chain couples TRBV9 to TRBJ2-7; no reliable D call. The CDR3 length is 15 residues. Trimming left V 3 bases short and J 1 base short, with 14 bases between. Looked up from germline, CDR1 is SGDLS and CDR2 is YYNGEE. The CDR3: CASSDASGDSYEQYF. DNA for the CDR3: TGTGCCAGCAGCGATGCCAGTGGGGATTCCTACGAGCAGTACTTC. Filled out from reference TRBV9 and TRBJ2-7, the complete variable domain reads DSGVTQTPKHLITATGQRVTLRCSPRSGDLSVYWYQQSLDQGLQFLIQYYNGEERAKGNILERFSAQQFPDLHSELNLSSLELGDSALYFCASSDASGDSYEQYFGPGTRLTVT.

This clone was observed at least ten times. The chain has TRBV30 and TRBJ2-7; TRBD2 matches at 8 bases. The CDR3 sequence is 13 residues long. The trim removed 2 bases at V and 3 bases at J, leaving 3 bases unmatched. Germline loops: CDR1 GTSNPN, CDR2 SVGIG (reference sequence). The DNA for the CDR3 is TGTGCCTGGAGTACCGGGGGGGACTACGAGCAGTACTTC. It translates to CAWSTGGDYEQYF.

The chain has TRBV7-9 and TRBJ1-1; tentative D call: TRBD1 (5 bases). CDR3 length: 15 amino acids. Germline V gene data show CDR1 as SEHNR and CDR2 as FQNEAQ (reference sequence). V lost 3 bases to trimming and J lost 3 bases, with 14 bases between them. CDR3: CASSFGGVRDTEAFF. The CDR3 bases are TGTGCCAGCAGCTTTGGGGGGGTTAGAGACACTGAAGCTTTCTTT.

The chain has TRBV30 and TRBJ1-6, with D unresolved. The CDR3 covers 11 residues. Trimming removed 1 base at V and 10 bases at J, with 5 bases between. Germline assignment: CDR1 GTSNPN and CDR2 SVGIG (reference sequence). DNA of the CDR3: TGTGCCTGGAGTGAAGCGTCACCCCTCCACTTT. This codes for CAWSEASPLHF.

The V call is TRBV5-6, the J call TRBJ1-2; 7 positions match TRBD1. This CDR3 is 15 amino acids long. The ends lost 4 bases at V and 8 bases at J; junction bases unmatched: 14. Germline V gene sequence: CDR1 SGHDT, CDR2 YYEEEE. In DNA, the CDR3 is TGTGCCAGCAGCGGGGACAGTCTAATTAAGGTGGGCTACACCTTC. Amino acids: CASSGDSLIKVGYTF.

The rearrangement uses TRBV13 and TRBJ2-7, with 9 bases fitting TRBD1. The CDR3 has 13 residues. J gave up 4 bases and V 5 bases, and 3 bases lay outside the gene matches. CDR1 PRHDT and CDR2 FYEKMQ come from the germline V gene (reference sequence). For the CDR3, the DNA is TGTGCCAGCAGCGTCGACAGGGGGTACGAGCAGTACTTC. This gives the protein CASSVDRGYEQYF.

The chain combines TRBV25-1 with TRBJ2-1; 13 bases agree with TRBD2. V gave up 4 bases and J gave up 5 bases; unmatched junction bases: 8. Per germline, CDR1 MGHDK and CDR2 SYGVNS. The CDR3 spans 17 residues. The CDR3 nucleotides are TGTGCCAGCAGTGGGACCGGGACTAGCGGGGTCAACAATGAGCAGTTCTTC. Amino acid sequence: CASSGTGTSGVNNEQFF.

This clone has just a few counts. V and J are TRBV6-5 and TRBJ2-1; weak D call: TRBD1 (6 bases). Trimming took off 1 base at V and 2 bases at J, with 9 bases between the two ends. This CDR3 region has 15 residues. Per the germline V gene, CDR1 is MNHEY and CDR2 is SVGAGI. The CDR3 DNA sequence: TGTGCCAGCAGTTACTGGGCAGGGGCCTACAATGAGCAGTTCTTC. Its translation is CASSYWAGAYNEQFF.

This chain joins TRBV30 and TRBJ1-4; D is uncertain. Germline values: CDR1 GTSNPN, CDR2 SVGIG (reference sequence). The length of the CDR3 is 12 residues. Trimming pared 0 bases from V and 10 bases from J, leaving 9 bases between. The CDR3 DNA reads as TGTGCCTGGAGTGTGACCGACGGAAAACTGTTTTTT. Amino acids: CAWSVTDGKLFF.

The V call is TRBV7-9, the J call TRBJ2-5; 7 nucleotides agree with TRBD1. CDR1 and CDR2 (germline): SEHNR, FQNEAQ (reference sequence). CDR3 length: 14 amino acids. With V trimmed by 5 bases and J by 3 bases, 6 bases remained unmatched. This chain's CDR3 is CASSQPGTEETQYF. CDR3 sequence (DNA): TGTGCCAGCAGCCAACCCGGGACAGAAGAGACCCAGTACTTC.

This sequence joins TRBV7-8 and TRBJ1-1; D remains ambiguous. Germline lookup yields CDR1 SGHVS and CDR2 FQNEAQ. Trimming cost V 1 base and J 8 bases, with 11 bases left between them. The CDR3 is 13 residues long. CDR3 amino acids: CASSLVRAGEAFF. Written as DNA, the CDR3 is TGTGCCAGCAGCTTAGTTAGGGCTGGCGAAGCTTTCTTT.

In this sample, this clone turned up once. The V gene is TRBV5-6, the J gene TRBJ1-4, with 9 positions matching TRBD1. In germline, CDR1 is SGHDT, CDR2 YYEEEE. J was trimmed by 5 bases and V by 4 bases; bases with no gene match: 6. This CDR3 is 15 amino acids long. The CDR3: CASSPTGGTNEKLFF. The CDR3 DNA reads as TGTGCCAGCAGCCCGACAGGGGGTACAAATGAAAAACTGTTTTTT.

The gene calls are TRBV7-8 and TRBJ1-6; TRBD1 might be the D (5 bases). Trimming left V 5 bases short and J 10 bases short, with 12 bases between. Germline V gene sequence: CDR1 SGHVS, CDR2 FQNEAQ. The length of the CDR3 is 13 residues. This CDR3 is CASSPRTPSPLHF. The CDR3 DNA reads TGTGCCAGCAGCCCACGGACACCCTCACCCCTCCACTTT.

This clone has just a few counts. The rearrangement joins TRBV15 to TRBJ2-5, with 9 bases aligning to TRBD1. The V gene's germline CDR1 is LNHNV and CDR2 YYDKDF (reference sequence). This CDR3 is built from 15 residues. V trimming: 3 bases; J trimming: 4 bases; junction bases outside the gene matches: 6. DNA for the CDR3: TGTGCCACCAGCAGGGCCGGGACAGGGATAGAGACCCAGTACTTC. Translating it yields CATSRAGTGIETQYF.